The clone carrying this TCR beta chain was found once. Authors' analysis steps: By means of reference gene primer amplification, nucleated cell counts were estimated. This table comes from immunoSEQ multiplex PCR, and its TCRdb copy is limited to in-frame clones, with some not included. D and trimming come from the DNA, and the V and J calls and clone size come from that table. The data show about 220,000 clones, with around 80% seen just once and approximately 5.3% held by the top ten. The sample comes from a study of blood T cell repertoires in COVID-19. Study information: Some COVID-19 samples were acute and others convalescent; all came from the United States, Italy and Spain. PBMCs, B-cell-depleted T cells, or T cells provided the cDNA or gDNA that made up the material.

The sequencing input was peripheral blood. This receptor was identified in a human donor in a cohort sampled during active COVID-19.

As DNA, the CDR3 is TGTGCCAGCTCACCACGTAACACAGGGAGTGGAAACACCATATATTTT. Residues: CASSPRNTGSGNTIYF. The V call is TRBV18, the J call TRBJ1-3, with D possibly matching TRBD1 (6 bases). The CDR3 runs to 16 residues. Trimming stripped 1 base from V and 3 bases from J, with 13 bases between. The germline CDR1 and CDR2 sequences are KGHSH and LQKENI. Filled out from reference TRBV18 and TRBJ1-3, the complete variable domain reads NAGVMQNPRHLVRRRGQEARLRCSPMKGHSHVYWYRQLPEEGLKFMVYLQKENIIDESGMPKERFSAEFPKEGPSILRIQQVVRGDSAAYFCASSPRNTGSGNTIYFGEGSWLTVV.